The 15 T cell receptor beta chains presented below share a single source sample, sequenced in a study of cytomegalovirus exposure and HLA in healthy donors listed by TCRdb under 2017. The library was prepared using the immunoSEQ multiplex PCR assay. The multiplex PCR relied on a mix of 60 forward primers for TCR Vbeta segments and 13 reverse primers for TCR Jbeta segments. TCRdb stores this immuneACCESS table with in-frame sequences only. Part of the clones is absent; in the studies checked, under half of the shortfall reflects unresolved V genes, and no reason is known for the rest. The sample's own table lists tens of thousands of clones. The ten largest make up 4.5% to 5% of the sample. Sequenced sample: PBMCs. These receptors came from a woman aged 40 to 50 in good health and CMV-seropositive.

The V call is TRBV28, the J call TRBJ2-7; D is perhaps TRBD1 (5 bases). The CDR3 extends over 14 amino acids. V lost 6 bases and J lost 3, with 15 bases in between. Looked up from germline, CDR1 is MDHEN and CDR2 is SYDVKM. Here the CDR3 DNA reads TGTGCCAGCAGAGACAGCCGGCGAGGCTACGAGCAGTACTTC. This codes for CASRDSRRGYEQYF.

V and J are TRBV29-1 and TRBJ2-3; a weak D match, TRBD2 (5 bases). CDR3 length: 13 residues. V was cut by 3 bases and J by 1 base, with 8 bases left in between. The germline gives CDR1 SQVTM, CDR2 ANQGSEA. CDR3 amino acids: CSVENSGTDTQYF. The CDR3 DNA reads as TGCAGCGTTGAGAATAGCGGCACAGATACGCAGTATTTT.

V is TRBV27 and J is TRBJ2-7; 7 bases fit TRBD1. The CDR3 is made up of 13 amino acids. The V and J ends lost 2 bases and 7 bases, in that order; junction bases with no gene match: 5. The germline gives CDR1 MNHEY, CDR2 SMNVEV (reference sequence). CDR3 in amino acids: CASSLLGGREQYF. DNA of the CDR3: TGTGCCAGCAGTTTACTAGGGGGCCGGGAGCAGTACTTC.

The rearrangement links TRBV6-6 to TRBJ2-2; possibly TRBD2 for D (5 bases). The CDR3 length is 15 residues. Germline V gene sequence: CDR1 MNHNY, CDR2 SVGAGI (reference sequence). V dropped 4 bases and J dropped 4 bases, with 13 bases sitting between them. CDR3 bases: TGTGCCAGCAGTTTCACTAGGACGGGCACCGGGGAGCTGTTTTTT. This gives the protein CASSFTRTGTGELFF.

This rearrangement joins TRBV7-9 to TRBJ2-1; D is possibly TRBD2 (5 bases). Germline V gene lookup returns CDR1 SEHNR and CDR2 FQNEAQ (reference sequence). V was clipped by 9 bases and J by 8 bases, with 20 bases between them. The CDR3 totals 14 residues. The CDR3 protein is CASRSGNSFDEQFF. The CDR3 DNA is TGTGCCAGTCGATCCGGGAATAGTTTCGATGAGCAGTTCTTC.

V is TRBV29-1 and J is TRBJ2-7; D is possibly TRBD2 (7 bases). V was shortened by 5 bases and J by 7 bases, with 15 bases between the two germline ends. Germline-derived CDR1 and CDR2 are SQVTM and ANQGSEA. CDR3 length equals 12 residues. This chain's CDR3 is CSVTRGGGEQYF. DNA of the CDR3: TGCAGCGTTACTAGAGGGGGAGGGGAGCAGTACTTC.

About this clone: One end of the junction fails to match germline, which may point to a read error. The V call is TRBV7-7, the J call TRBJ2-3, with 14 bases fitting TRBD2. The germline gives CDR1 SSHAT, CDR2 FNYEAQ (reference sequence). The CDR3 runs to 15 residues. CDR3 loop: CASSPGLAGADTQYF. The CDR3 nucleotides are TGTGCTAGCAGCCCGGGACTAGCGGGAGCGGATACGCAGTATTTT.

V gene TRBV11-2 combines with J gene TRBJ2-7; 10 bases map to TRBD1. V lost 1 base and J lost 3; bases outside the gene matches: 6. The CDR3 loop spans 16 amino acids. Per germline, CDR1 SGHAT and CDR2 FQNNGV. As DNA, the CDR3 is TGTGCCAGCAGCTTAGGGCCGGGACAGGGGCTCTACGAGCAGTACTTC. Translated: CASSLGPGQGLYEQYF.

CDR3 sequence reads: CASSRDRPKANGYTF. The CDR3 coding sequence is TGTGCCAGCAGCCGTGACAGGCCCAAGGCTAATGGCTACACCTTC. V usage is TRBV2 and J usage is TRBJ1-2; TRBD1 might be the D (6 bases). The CDR3 is made up of 15 amino acids. Per the germline V gene, CDR1 is SNHLY and CDR2 is FYNNEI. With 6 bases removed from V and 6 bases from J, the gap between germline ends came to 20 bases. The full variable domain, with the rest looked up from reference TRBV2 and TRBJ1-2, is EPEVTQTPSHQVTQMGQEVILRCVPISNHLYFYWYRQILGQKVEFLVSFYNNEISEKSEIFDDQFSVERPDGSNFTLKIRSTKLEDSAMYFCASSRDRPKANGYTFGSGTRLTVV.

The rearrangement joins TRBV27 to TRBJ2-7, with a weak D call TRBD2 (5 bases). The CDR3 runs to 14 residues. Trimming took off 8 bases at V and 3 bases at J, with 17 bases between the two ends. The germline gives CDR1 MNHEY, CDR2 SMNVEV (reference sequence). The CDR3 protein is CASGLADGIYEQYF. In DNA form, the CDR3 reads TGTGCCAGCGGGCTAGCCGATGGGATCTACGAGCAGTACTTC.

The chain uses TRBV9 and TRBJ1-1; TRBD1 might be the D (5 bases). Germline V gene lookup returns CDR1 SGDLS and CDR2 YYNGEE. The CDR3 length is 14 residues. V lost 1 base and J lost 4, with 11 bases in between. The CDR3 reads CASSVQGSFTEAFF. As DNA, the CDR3 is TGTGCCAGCAGCGTACAGGGATCGTTCACTGAAGCTTTCTTT.

V gene TRBV6-1 combines with J gene TRBJ2-7; D remains unclear. CDR3 length: 15 residues. Germline V gene lookup returns CDR1 MNHNS and CDR2 SASEGT. V was pared by 0 bases and J by 3 bases, with 12 bases between. CDR3 sequence (DNA): TGTGCCAGCAGTGAAGCGTTCATAGTAAGCTACGAGCAGTACTTC. Translated: CASSEAFIVSYEQYF.

V and J are TRBV30 and TRBJ1-1; TRBD1 is a possible D gene (5 bases). Trimming removed 1 base at V and 10 bases at J, with 10 bases between. The CDR3 is made up of 11 amino acids. Per the germline V gene, CDR1 is GTSNPN and CDR2 is SVGIG (reference sequence). CDR3 loop: CAWSAGYGAFF. CDR3 nucleotides: TGTGCCTGGAGTGCAGGGTATGGAGCTTTCTTT. Drawing the rest from reference TRBV30 and TRBJ1-1, the complete variable domain is SQTIHQWPATLVQPVGSPLSLECTVEGTSNPNLYWYRQAAGRGLQLLFYSVGIGQISSEVPQNLSASRPQDRQFILSSKKLLLSDSGFYLCAWSAGYGAFFGQGTRLTVV.

The CDR3 DNA reads as TGTGCCAGCAGTTTATCTCAGGGTCAGCCCCAGCATTTT. Translated, it gives CASSLSQGQPQHF. The chain combines TRBV27 with TRBJ1-5; tentative D call: TRBD1 (5 bases). The V end was cut by 0 bases, the J end by 6 bases, with 6 bases between. Germline V gene data show CDR1 as MNHEY and CDR2 as SMNVEV (reference sequence). The CDR3 totals 13 residues.

The V gene is TRBV11-2, the J gene TRBJ2-3, with 7 nucleotides matching TRBD2. The germline CDR1 and CDR2 sequences are SGHAT and FQNNGV. Germline trimming cut 0 bases from V and 3 bases from J; bases unmatched to any gene: 12. The CDR3 length is 18 residues. CDR3 coding DNA: TGTGCCAGCAGCTTAGATGGGGTCGGGAGGCTTGGGACAGATACGCAGTATTTT. It yields the protein CASSLDGVGRLGTDTQYF.